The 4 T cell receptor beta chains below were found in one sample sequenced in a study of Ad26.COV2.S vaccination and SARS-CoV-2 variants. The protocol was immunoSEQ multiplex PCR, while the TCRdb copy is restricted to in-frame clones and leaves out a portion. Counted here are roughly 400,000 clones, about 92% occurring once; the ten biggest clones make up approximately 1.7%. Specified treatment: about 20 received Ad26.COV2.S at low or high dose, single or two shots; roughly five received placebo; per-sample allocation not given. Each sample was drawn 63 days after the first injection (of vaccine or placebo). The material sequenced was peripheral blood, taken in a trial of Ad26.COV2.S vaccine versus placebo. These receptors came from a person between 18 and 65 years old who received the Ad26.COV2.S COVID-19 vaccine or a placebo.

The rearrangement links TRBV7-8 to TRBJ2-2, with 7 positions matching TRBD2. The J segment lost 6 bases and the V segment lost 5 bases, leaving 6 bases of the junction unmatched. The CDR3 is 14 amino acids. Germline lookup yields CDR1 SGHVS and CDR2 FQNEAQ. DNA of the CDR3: TGTGCCAGCAGCCTCGGGGGGTACGCCGGGGAGCTGTTTTTT. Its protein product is CASSLGGYAGELFF.

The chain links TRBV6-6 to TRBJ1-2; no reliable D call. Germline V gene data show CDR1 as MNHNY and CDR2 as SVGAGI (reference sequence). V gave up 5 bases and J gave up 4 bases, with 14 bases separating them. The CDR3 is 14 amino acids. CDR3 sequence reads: CASSNGGNSYGYTF. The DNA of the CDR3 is TGTGCCAGCAGTAACGGAGGAAATAGCTATGGCTACACCTTC.

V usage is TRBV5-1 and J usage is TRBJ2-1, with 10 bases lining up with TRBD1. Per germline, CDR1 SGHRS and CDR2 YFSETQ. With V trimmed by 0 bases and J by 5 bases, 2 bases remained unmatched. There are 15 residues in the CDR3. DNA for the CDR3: TGCGCCAGCAGCTTGGGGGACAGGGGTAACAATGAGCAGTTCTTC. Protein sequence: CASSLGDRGNNEQFF. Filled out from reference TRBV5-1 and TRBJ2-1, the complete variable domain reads KAGVTQTPRYLIKTRGQQVTLSCSPISGHRSVSWYQQTPGQGLQFLFEYFSETQRNKGNFPGRFSGRQFSNSRSEMNVSTLELGDSALYLCASSLGDRGNNEQFFGPGTRLTVL.

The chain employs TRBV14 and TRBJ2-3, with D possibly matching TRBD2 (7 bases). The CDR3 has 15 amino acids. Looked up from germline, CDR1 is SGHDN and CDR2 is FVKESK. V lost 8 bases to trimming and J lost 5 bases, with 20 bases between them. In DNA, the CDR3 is TGTGCCAGCGGGGAGGGGGACATGTTGATAGATACGCAGTATTTT. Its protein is CASGEGDMLIDTQYF.